The entry below describes one T cell receptor beta chain. TCRdb called the RT-PCR reads again in MiXCR, with one record for every CDR3 protein. This table holds some 640,000 distinct CDR3 sequences, about 14% found once. These data belong to a study of response to subunit inactivated influenza vaccine. This CDR3 comprises 16 residues. The V gene end was trimmed by 0 bases and the J gene end by 5 bases; junction bases not matched to a gene: 9. Germline-derived CDR1 and CDR2 are DFQATT and SNEGSKA (reference sequence). The sample was PBMCs from blood, taken less than 15 days before vaccination. The receptor's source is a man aged 50 to 60 who received an inactivated influenza vaccine. This chain uses TRBV20-1 with TRBJ2-3, with 9 bases fitting TRBD1. The CDR3 loop is CSARDTTGQGVDTQYF. CDR3 sequence (DNA): TGCAGTGCTAGAGACACGACGGGACAGGGAGTAGATACGCAGTATTTT.